The T cell receptor beta chain described here comes from a study of regulatory T cells in long-lasting Graves disease. Study results and caveats: The small sample size may have reduced accuracy. New patients shared fewer public clonotypes (around 980) than persistent patients did (more than 2,500). Newly diagnosed patients had higher TCR diversity than persistent Graves' patients did.

The V gene's germline CDR1 is GTSNPN and CDR2 SVGIG (reference sequence). CDR3 length equals 15 residues. V was pared by 3 bases and J by 7 bases, with 5 bases of the junction left unmatched. For TCR beta, libraries came from iRepertoire HTBI primers and Arm-PCR of CDR3 regions. TCRdb re-analysed the multiplex PCR reads in MiXCR, keeping a single row per CDR3 protein. The data contain roughly 430,000 distinct CDR3 sequences, approximately 16% of them singletons. As regards this clonotype: Its antigen is undetermined.

Regarding time point: newly diagnosed GD, antithyroid drugs for less than 3 months. After RNA was extracted from PBMCs, the TCR library was made from it. These same records also appear under a second study, on T cells in Graves' hyperthyroidism and ophthalmopathy.

Sequences were derived from peripheral blood mononuclear cells (PBMCs), sampled at new diagnosis, from a patient treated with antithyroid drugs. The receptor was derived from a woman in her 30s with Graves disease. V is TRBV30 and J is TRBJ2-1; TRBD2 agrees at 14 bases. CDR3 nucleotides: TGTGCCTGGAGGGGGACTAGCGGGAGAATTAATGAGCAGTTCTTC. Translation gives CAWRGTSGRINEQFF.